Below are 14 T cell receptor beta chains sequenced from a single sample in a study of blood T cell repertoires in COVID-19. The table came from immunoSEQ multiplex PCR; TCRdb's copy has only in-frame clones and leaves some out. The sample lists around 190,000 clones; around nine tenths were seen once. Sequencing was performed on peripheral blood. The origin of the receptors is a man in his fifties or sixties with COVID-19, enrolled during active disease.

This clone was seen only a few times. CDR3 loop: CASSDSGLAGGLGGELFF. For the CDR3, the DNA is TGTGCCAGCAGTGACTCCGGACTAGCGGGGGGGCTTGGCGGGGAGCTGTTTTTT. The chain carries TRBV6-4 and TRBJ2-2; the match to TRBD2 covers 15 bases. The CDR3 consists of 18 residues. Germline assignment: CDR1 MRHNA and CDR2 SNTAGT. Trimming removed 0 bases from V and 7 bases from J; junction bases left unmatched: 6.

V usage is TRBV7-9 and J usage is TRBJ2-1, with 9 bases lining up with TRBD2. CDR3 length equals 16 residues. Germline V gene lookup returns CDR1 SEHNR and CDR2 FQNEAQ (reference sequence). J gave up 8 bases and V 2 bases, and 10 bases lay outside the gene matches. The CDR3 is CASSLKIAGVLDEQFF. CDR3 in DNA: TGTGCCAGCAGCTTAAAGATAGCGGGGGTTTTAGATGAGCAGTTCTTC.

The chain couples TRBV10-3 to TRBJ2-1; 11 nucleotides match TRBD2. The junction had 7 bases not matched to a gene; V was cut back by 0 bases and J by 3 bases. The CDR3 length is 18 residues. Germline CDR1 is ENHRY and CDR2 is SYGVKD. The DNA of the CDR3 is TGTGCCATCAGTGAGTCGACCGCTAGCGGGGGGCTCTACAATGAGCAGTTCTTC. As protein: CAISESTASGGLYNEQFF.

This clone showed up many times. J is TRBJ1-6 and V is TRBV6-2 or TRBV6-3, with 8 bases fitting TRBD1. CDR3 length: 14 amino acids. With V trimmed by 5 bases and J by 7 bases, 4 bases remained unmatched. Germline lookup yields CDR1 MNHEY and CDR2 SVGEGT. The CDR3 DNA sequence: TGTGCCAGCAGTCAGGGGGCGCGGAATTCACCCCTCCACTTT. Protein: CASSQGARNSPLHF.

The CDR3 DNA reads as TGTGCCAGCAGTGACCAAATGGACAGGACCAACTATGGCTACACCTTC. Protein product: CASSDQMDRTNYGYTF. V and J are TRBV25-1 and TRBJ1-2; 7 bases line up with TRBD1. Germline trimming cut 3 bases from V and 2 bases from J; bases unmatched to any gene: 9. CDR1 MGHDK and CDR2 SYGVNS come from the germline V gene. There are 16 residues in the CDR3.

The chain employs TRBV5-1 and TRBJ2-1; TRBD2 might be the D (6 bases). The germline CDR1 and CDR2 sequences are SGHRS and YFSETQ. CDR3 length equals 13 residues. V was trimmed by 0 bases and J by 14 bases, leaving 15 bases between them. The CDR3 coding sequence is TGCGCCAGCAGCTTGGTACCGGAGGGAAGTAAGTTCTTC. This codes for CASSLVPEGSKFF.

The gene calls are TRBV30 and TRBJ1-3, with 7 nucleotides matching TRBD1. Unmatched junction bases numbered 5, after V lost 2 bases and J lost 4 bases. This CDR3 is built from 14 residues. Germline loops: CDR1 GTSNPN, CDR2 SVGIG (reference sequence). Written as DNA, the CDR3 is TGTGCCTGGAGTAAGGGGGCGGCGGGAAACACCATATATTTT. This codes for CAWSKGAAGNTIYF. The full variable domain, completed using reference TRBV30 and TRBJ1-3, is SQTIHQWPATLVQPVGSPLSLECTVEGTSNPNLYWYRQAAGRGLQLLFYSVGIGQISSEVPQNLSASRPQDRQFILSSKKLLLSDSGFYLCAWSKGAAGNTIYFGEGSWLTVV.

This chain uses TRBV2 with TRBJ2-7; 7 bases fit TRBD2. In germline, CDR1 is SNHLY, CDR2 FYNNEI. V lost 6 bases and J lost 0; bases outside the gene matches: 5. This CDR3 contains 14 residues. Written as DNA, the CDR3 is TGTGCCAGCAGGGCGCGGGGGAGCTCCTACGAGCAGTACTTC. Its protein is CASRARGSSYEQYF.

The chain is built from TRBV12-5 and TRBJ2-3; TRBD2 aligns across 11 bases. The CDR3 runs 17 residues. The V segment lost 5 bases and the J segment 5 bases; nucleotides outside the gene matches: 12. Germline-derived CDR1 and CDR2 are LGHNT and FRNRAP. This CDR3 is CASGLKTLAGVVDTQYF. The CDR3 nucleotides are TGTGCTAGTGGTCTCAAGACACTAGCGGGAGTGGTAGATACGCAGTATTTT.

The CDR3 nucleotides read TGTGCCAGCAGTTTGCAGGGGGCGACTAATGAAAAACTGTTTTTT. This gives the protein CASSLQGATNEKLFF. The chain couples TRBV27 to TRBJ1-4; 8 bases match TRBD1. CDR1 and CDR2 from the germline V gene are MNHEY and SMNVEV (reference sequence). The V and J ends lost 3 bases and 2 bases, in that order; junction bases with no gene match: 2. CDR3 length: 15 amino acids.

V is TRBV15 and J is TRBJ2-1, with 7 bases lining up with TRBD2. Germline V gives CDR1 LNHNV, CDR2 YYDKDF (reference sequence). V shed 3 bases and J 0 bases; nucleotides not matched to a gene: 8. The CDR3 sequence is 17 residues long. In nucleotides, the CDR3 is TGTGCCACCAGCAGGGAGATGGGGGGGAGCTCCTACAATGAGCAGTTCTTC. Amino acids: CATSREMGGSSYNEQFF.

This chain joins TRBV9 and TRBJ2-5; a weak D match, TRBD2 (7 bases). V shed 4 bases and J shed 2 bases, with 15 bases lying between them. Looked up from germline, CDR1 is SGDLS and CDR2 is YYNGEE. CDR3 size: 15 residues. The CDR3 nucleotides read TGTGCCAGCAGCCGAGGGGGGGAGGTTCAAGAGACCCAGTACTTC. It codes for CASSRGGEVQETQYF.

The chain carries TRBV7-2 and TRBJ2-2, with TRBD1 as a possible D gene (6 bases). Trimming took 5 bases from V and 1 from J, leaving 14 bases between them. CDR1 and CDR2 from the germline V gene are SGHTA and FQGNSA. The CDR3 is made up of 16 amino acids. The CDR3 DNA follows: TGTGCCAGCAGCCAATGGTCACAGGGGAACACCGGGGAGCTGTTTTTT. Its translation is CASSQWSQGNTGELFF.

The V and J genes are TRBV2 and TRBJ1-1; D might be TRBD1 (6 bases). V was clipped by 9 bases and J by 0 bases, with 8 bases between them. The CDR3 is made up of 12 amino acids. Per the germline V gene, CDR1 is SNHLY and CDR2 is FYNNEI. Written as DNA, the CDR3 is TGTGCCAGACAGGGTTTGAACACTGAAGCTTTCTTT. Translation: CARQGLNTEAFF.